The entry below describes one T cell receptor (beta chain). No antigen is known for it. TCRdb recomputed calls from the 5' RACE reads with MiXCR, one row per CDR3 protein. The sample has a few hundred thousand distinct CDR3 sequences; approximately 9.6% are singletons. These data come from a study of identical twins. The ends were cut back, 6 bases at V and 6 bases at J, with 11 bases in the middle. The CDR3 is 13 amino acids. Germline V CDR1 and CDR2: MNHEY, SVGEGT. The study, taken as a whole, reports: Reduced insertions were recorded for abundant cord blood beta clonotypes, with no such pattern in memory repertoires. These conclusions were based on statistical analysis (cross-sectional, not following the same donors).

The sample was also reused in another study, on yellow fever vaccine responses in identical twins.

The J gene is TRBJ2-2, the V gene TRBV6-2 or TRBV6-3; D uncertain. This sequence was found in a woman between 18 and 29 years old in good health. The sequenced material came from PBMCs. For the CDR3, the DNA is TGTGCCAGCAGCCCAACCCCTTCCGGGGAGCTGTTTTTT. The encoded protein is CASSPTPSGELFF.